Presented here are 23 T cell receptor beta chains from one specimen sequenced in a study of OX40 agonist ivuxolimab in advanced cancers. Clones were sequenced by immunoSEQ multiplex PCR, and TCRdb holds only the in-frame ones, with some missing. The repertoire includes 20,000 or so clones, about four fifths of them detected once, and around 3.3% sits in the top ten. Material: CD4+ or CD8+ T cells sorted from blood, obtained in a trial of the OX40 agonist ivuxolimab. These receptors all stem from an adult with an advanced solid tumor such as melanoma, head and neck, liver or kidney cancer.

The rearrangement joins TRBV15 to TRBJ2-3; D remains ambiguous. Germline assignment: CDR1 LNHNV and CDR2 YYDKDF (reference sequence). V was clipped by 6 bases and J by 0 bases, with 10 bases between them. The CDR3 loop spans 14 amino acids. CDR3 protein: CATRVFTSTDTQYF. The CDR3 DNA reads as TGTGCCACCAGGGTATTCACCAGCACAGATACGCAGTATTTT.

In this sample, this clone turned up once. The gene calls are TRBV10-1 and TRBJ2-3; TRBD2 matches at 8 bases. The CDR3 loop spans 15 amino acids. Unmatched junction bases numbered 1, after V lost 1 base and J lost 1 base. The germline CDR1 and CDR2 sequences are WNHNN and SYGVQD (reference sequence). The DNA for the CDR3 is TGCGCCAGCAGTGAGTTTAGCGGGGGCACAGATACGCAGTATTTT. Its translation: CASSEFSGGTDTQYF.

The chain couples TRBV11-2 to TRBJ1-6; unclear D gene. The germline CDR1 and CDR2 sequences are SGHAT and FQNNGV. CDR3 size: 16 residues. The ends were cut back, 1 base at V and 9 bases at J, with 16 bases in the middle. This chain's CDR3 is CASSLVAGLIGSPLHF. The CDR3, as DNA: TGTGCCAGCAGCTTAGTAGCGGGGTTGATTGGTTCACCCCTCCACTTT.

The chain employs TRBV5-8 and TRBJ2-7; D gene ambiguous. V lost 0 bases and J 0 bases, leaving 7 bases between the germline ends. The CDR3 has 14 residues. CDR1 and CDR2 from the germline V gene are SGHTS and YDEGEE. This CDR3 is CASSLGPFSYEQYF. CDR3 DNA: TGTGCCAGCAGCTTGGGACCCTTCTCCTACGAGCAGTACTTC. The full variable domain, its missing parts supplied by reference TRBV5-8 and TRBJ2-7, is EAGVTQSPTHLIKTRGQQATLRCSPISGHTSVYWYQQALGLGLQFLLWYDEGEERNRGNFPPRFSGRQFPNYSSELNVNALELEDSALYLCASSLGPFSYEQYFGPGTRLTVT.

The chain combines TRBV7-2 with TRBJ2-3; D remains unclear. This CDR3 comprises 13 residues. CDR1 is SGHTA, CDR2 FQGNSA, per germline. V shed 1 base and J shed 4 bases, with 6 bases lying between them. CDR3 in DNA: TGTGCCAGCAGCTTAGAGGAATCAGATACGCAGTATTTT. Its translation: CASSLEESDTQYF.

The chain uses TRBV7-2 and TRBJ1-2, with unresolved D. The CDR3 consists of 17 residues. Germline CDR1 and CDR2: SGHTA and FQGNSA. V was cut by 4 bases and J by 2 bases, with 20 bases left in between. The CDR3 reads CASSSTVTPFQNYGYTF. In DNA form, the CDR3 reads TGTGCCAGCAGCTCTACAGTTACGCCCTTTCAAAACTATGGCTACACCTTC. The whole variable domain, filled in from reference TRBV7-2 and TRBJ1-2, reads GAGVSQSPSNKVTEKGKDVELRCDPISGHTALYWYRQSLGQGLEFLIYFQGNSAPDKSGLPSDRFSAERTGGSVSTLTIQRTQQEDSAVYLCASSSTVTPFQNYGYTFGSGTRLTVV.

The genes are TRBV7-9 and TRBJ2-1, with 8 bases lining up with TRBD2. V trimming: 5 bases; J trimming: 0 bases; junction bases outside the gene matches: 12. Germline assignment: CDR1 SEHNR and CDR2 FQNEAQ (reference sequence). This CDR3 spans 18 amino acids. The CDR3 nucleotides read TGTGCCAGCAGCCCTCCTCCGGTTAGCGGGGCCTCCTACAATGAGCAGTTCTTC. Translation gives CASSPPPVSGASYNEQFF.

This chain connects TRBV5-5 to TRBJ1-4; no clear D. Germline V gene data show CDR1 as SGHKS and CDR2 as YYEKEE (reference sequence). V shed 0 bases and J shed 7 bases, with 13 bases lying between them. This CDR3 contains 15 residues. The CDR3 sequence is CASSLEGTPGEKLFF. In DNA, the CDR3 is TGTGCCAGCAGCTTGGAAGGAACCCCCGGTGAAAAACTGTTTTTT.

In this sample, this clone turned up once. The chain recombines TRBV7-9 with TRBJ2-3; D gene ambiguous. V was trimmed by 7 bases and J by 4 bases, leaving 9 bases between them. The germline V gene encodes CDR1 SEHNR and CDR2 FQNEAQ (reference sequence). This CDR3 has 12 amino acids. This chain's CDR3 is CASTSGADTQYF. CDR3 coding DNA: TGTGCCAGCACCTCTGGGGCAGATACGCAGTATTTT.

This clone has just a few counts. V gene TRBV9 combines with J gene TRBJ1-2; tentatively, D is TRBD1 (6 bases). Germline loops: CDR1 SGDLS, CDR2 YYNGEE. The length of the CDR3 is 15 residues. V was shortened by 4 bases and J by 4 bases, with 17 bases between the two germline ends. CDR3: CASSPHRVPLYGYTF. CDR3 DNA: TGTGCCAGCAGCCCTCACAGGGTGCCCCTCTATGGCTACACCTTC.

V gene TRBV4-3 combines with J gene TRBJ2-3; 13 nucleotides line up with TRBD2. The V segment lost 2 bases and the J segment 6 bases; nucleotides outside the gene matches: 5. The CDR3 is 16 residues long. Germline CDR1 LGHNA, CDR2 YSLEER. The CDR3 DNA sequence: TGCGCCAGCAGCCAAAAACTAGCGGGGGGGCAGGATACGCAGTATTTT. Encoded protein: CASSQKLAGGQDTQYF.

The J gene is TRBJ1-4, the V gene TRBV28; TRBD1 is a possible D gene (5 bases). Per germline, CDR1 MDHEN and CDR2 SYDVKM. V was pared by 4 bases and J by 7 bases, with 16 bases between. The CDR3 runs to 15 residues. DNA for the CDR3: TGTGCCAGCAGTTCGGACACCTCGAAGGGTGAAAAACTGTTTTTT. Amino acid sequence: CASSSDTSKGEKLFF.

The gene calls are TRBV7-2 and TRBJ2-2, with D hard to call. This CDR3 has 15 amino acids. V shed 2 bases and J shed 1 base, with 8 bases lying between them. CDR1 SGHTA and CDR2 FQGNSA come from the germline V gene. The CDR3 here is CASSLLPMNTGELFF. DNA for the CDR3: TGTGCCAGCAGCTTACTCCCAATGAACACCGGGGAGCTGTTTTTT.

This chain joins TRBV28 and TRBJ2-1, with D possibly TRBD1 on 6 matching bases. Germline CDR1 and CDR2: MDHEN and SYDVKM. V lost 8 bases and J lost 4, with 12 bases in between. The CDR3 sequence is 13 residues long. CDR3 in amino acids: CASRRTEYNEQFF. CDR3 DNA: TGTGCCAGCCGGAGGACAGAGTACAATGAGCAGTTCTTC.

The genes are TRBV7-2 and TRBJ2-1; possibly TRBD1 for D (5 bases). Germline assignment: CDR1 SGHTA and CDR2 FQGNSA. CDR3 length: 16 residues. Trimming shortened V by 3 bases and J by 5 bases, and 17 bases separated the two germline ends. CDR3 DNA sequence: TGTGCCAGCAGCTTGGCCGGGTCAGGGAAGCACAATGAGCAGTTCTTC. Amino acids: CASSLAGSGKHNEQFF.

The rearrangement uses TRBV7-2 and TRBJ1-5; D is perhaps TRBD1 (6 bases). The CDR3 covers 14 residues. In germline, CDR1 is SGHTA, CDR2 FQGNSA. The V and J ends lost 5 bases and 2 bases respectively, with 10 bases between them. CDR3 bases: TGTGCCAGCAGCCGACGACAGGGCAATCAGCCCCAGCATTTT. It specifies CASSRRQGNQPQHF.

The CDR3 sequence: CASSLGGSETQYF. The DNA of the CDR3 is TGTGCCAGCAGCTTAGGGGGCTCAGAGACCCAGTACTTC. The V gene is TRBV7-8, the J gene TRBJ2-5; D possibly corresponds to TRBD1 (5 bases). CDR1 SGHVS and CDR2 FQNEAQ come from the germline V gene. This CDR3 is 13 amino acids long. V lost 1 base and J lost 4, with 7 bases in between.

The J gene is TRBJ2-7, the V gene TRBV5-1; maybe TRBD1 (5 bases). This CDR3 contains 14 residues. Trimming took off 5 bases at V and 0 bases at J, with 12 bases between the two ends. Germline V gives CDR1 SGHRS, CDR2 YFSETQ. CDR3 loop: CASRPGASSYEQYF. The CDR3 DNA reads TGCGCCAGCAGGCCTGGGGCCAGCTCCTACGAGCAGTACTTC.

V gene TRBV4-1 combines with J gene TRBJ2-1; 8 bases match TRBD2. Germline V gene data show CDR1 as MGHRA and CDR2 as YSYEKL. After removal of 3 bases from V and 7 bases from J, the junction contained 11 bases not matched to a gene. This CDR3 is 16 amino acids long. The CDR3 here is CASSQLPGLGGNEQFF. Written as DNA, the CDR3 is TGCGCCAGCAGCCAGCTTCCGGGACTAGGAGGGAATGAGCAGTTCTTC.

This clone was seen only a few times. This chain connects TRBV9 to TRBJ2-7; D is unresolved. CDR3 size: 16 residues. The V end was cut by 0 bases, the J end by 5 bases, with 18 bases between. Germline CDR1 is SGDLS and CDR2 is YYNGEE. In nucleotides, the CDR3 is TGTGCCAGCAGCGTAGGGATGGACCCTAGGCTGAACGAGCAGTACTTC. This codes for CASSVGMDPRLNEQYF. The full variable domain, in which reference TRBV9 and TRBJ2-7 provide the parts outside the CDR3, is DSGVTQTPKHLITATGQRVTLRCSPRSGDLSVYWYQQSLDQGLQFLIQYYNGEERAKGNILERFSAQQFPDLHSELNLSSLELGDSALYFCASSVGMDPRLNEQYFGPGTRLTVT.

This chain uses TRBV19 with TRBJ2-4, with D perhaps TRBD1 (6 bases). The V gene lost 2 bases and the J gene lost 3 bases, with 14 bases spanning the gap. Germline V CDR1 and CDR2: LNHDA, SQIVND (reference sequence). The length of the CDR3 is 16 residues. The CDR3 loop is CASSITAGVGKNIQYF. The CDR3 nucleotides are TGTGCCAGTAGTATAACCGCAGGGGTAGGCAAAAACATTCAGTACTTC.

This chain links TRBV27 with TRBJ2-2, with 11 bases fitting TRBD1. CDR1 and CDR2 from the germline V gene are MNHEY and SMNVEV (reference sequence). The ends lost 5 bases at V and 5 bases at J; junction bases unmatched: 7. This CDR3 comprises 16 residues. CDR3 in amino acids: CASSPRTGGATGELFF. The DNA of the CDR3 is TGTGCCAGCAGTCCCCGGACAGGGGGCGCAACCGGGGAGCTGTTTTTT.

The rearrangement links TRBV19 to TRBJ2-4; D ambiguous. The CDR3 is 15 residues long. Germline assignment: CDR1 LNHDA and CDR2 SQIVND (reference sequence). V lost 2 bases to trimming and J lost 8 bases, with 16 bases between them. CDR3 sequence reads: CASSIFGRTSDIQYF. The DNA of the CDR3 is TGTGCCAGTAGTATATTTGGCAGGACGTCGGACATTCAGTACTTC.